This is a list of T cell receptor beta chains from one sample in a study of blood T cell repertoires in COVID-19. Here immunoSEQ multiplex PCR was the method, and the copy in TCRdb shows in-frame clones only, minus some. The table records 320,000 or so clones, around 90% of them present only once. The sequenced sample consisted of PBMCs or T cells enriched from blood (not recorded which). These receptors all come from a man aged 25-40 years who had recovered from COVID-19. CDR3s include the opening cysteine and the closing phenylalanine or tryptophan. D genes are given only for firm matches. Size values are once, few and many counts, or a class for expanded clones, and some rows have none.

D,V,J,size,CDR3,DNA
-,TRBV5-1,TRBJ2-3,-,CASSPGLGGSSTDTQYF,TGCGCCAGCAGCCCCGGCTTAGGCGGATCTAGCACAGATACGCAGTATTTT
-,TRBV2,TRBJ1-6,-,CASSGGLYNSPLHF,TGTGCCAGCAGTGGGGGACTCTATAATTCACCCCTCCACTTT
-,TRBV6-6,TRBJ1-1,-,CASTQHPNTEAFF,TGTGCCAGCACCCAACATCCGAACACTGAAGCTTTCTTT
-,TRBV5-4,TRBJ1-1,-,CASSWGKQGNTEAFF,TGTGCCAGCAGCTGGGGCAAACAGGGTAACACTGAAGCTTTCTTT
TRBD2,TRBV6-1,TRBJ2-7,-,CASSEGLLNEQYF,TGTGCCAGCAGTGAGGGACTATTAAACGAGCAGTACTTC
TRBD1,TRBV28,TRBJ1-5,-,CASSLPARQGFADQPQHF,TGTGCCAGCAGTTTGCCCGCCCGACAGGGTTTTGCGGATCAGCCCCAGCATTTT
TRBD1,TRBV19,TRBJ1-5,-,CASSSRQGANQPQHF,TGTGCCAGTAGTAGCAGACAGGGGGCAAATCAGCCCCAGCATTTT
TRBD2,TRBV5-1,TRBJ2-2,-,CASFERGARNTGELFF,TGCGCCAGCTTCGAGCGGGGGGCGCGAAACACCGGGGAGCTGTTTTTT
-,TRBV5-5,TRBJ1-4,-,CASSLIRGSATNEKLFF,TGTGCCAGCAGCCTCATCCGGGGATCTGCAACTAATGAAAAACTGTTTTTT
TRBD2,TRBV18,TRBJ2-7,-,CASSPPHRREEQYF,TGTGCCAGCTCACCACCACACCGGCGGGAGGAGCAGTACTTC
TRBD1,TRBV5-5,TRBJ2-7,-,CASSWTGARSEQYF,TGTGCCAGCAGCTGGACAGGGGCCCGGAGCGAGCAGTACTTC
-,TRBV2,TRBJ1-1,-,CASRRAQGEAFF,TGTGCCAGCAGAAGGGCACAGGGTGAAGCTTTCTTT
-,TRBV4-1,TRBJ1-6,-,CASSPTWEGSSYNSPLHF,TGCGCCAGCAGCCCGACATGGGAGGGGAGCTCCTATAATTCACCCCTCCACTTT
-,TRBV19,TRBJ2-4,-,CASSLRVAKNIQYF,TGTGCCAGTAGTCTACGGGTAGCCAAAAACATTCAGTACTTC
TRBD2,TRBV7-9,TRBJ2-1,-,CASSLTSGGANEQFF,TGTGCCAGCAGCCTGACTAGCGGGGGGGCCAATGAGCAGTTCTTC
-,TRBV29-1,TRBJ1-1,-,CSAERGTRSTEAFF,TGCAGCGCTGAACGGGGAACAAGAAGCACTGAAGCTTTCTTT
-,TRBV7-9,TRBJ2-3,-,CASSPASAPSTDTQYF,TGTGCCAGCAGCCCCGCTAGCGCACCTAGCACAGATACGCAGTATTTT
-,TRBV24-1,TRBJ1-1,-,CATSRAGGITEAFF,TGTGCCACCAGTCGGGCCGGGGGGATCACTGAAGCTTTCTTT
TRBD1,TRBV19,TRBJ2-1,once,CASSLGQGGLEQFF,TGTGCCAGTAGTCTGGGACAGGGGGGTTTGGAGCAGTTCTTC
TRBD1,TRBV11-2,TRBJ2-1,-,CASSPFGTEYNEQFF,TGTGCCAGCAGCCCTTTTGGGACAGAGTACAATGAGCAGTTCTTC
TRBD1,TRBV5-1,TRBJ2-1,-,CASSLALGQGRNEQFF,TGCGCCAGCAGCTTGGCCCTAGGACAGGGCCGCAATGAGCAGTTCTTC
TRBD1,TRBV12-3/TRBV12-4,TRBJ2-2,once,CADRQGEVGELFF,TGTGCCGACAGACAGGGTGAGGTCGGGGAGCTGTTTTTT
-,TRBV20-1,TRBJ2-7,-,CSARRGEQYF,TGCAGTGCTAGACGGGGGGAGCAGTACTTC
-,TRBV6-4,TRBJ1-2,-,CASSDRGNTNYGYTF,TGTGCCAGCAGTGACCGGGGGAATACTAACTATGGCTACACCTTC
-,TRBV5-4,TRBJ2-3,-,CASSLAGFTDTQYF,TGTGCCAGCAGCTTGGCGGGGTTCACAGATACGCAGTATTTT
TRBD1,TRBV5-4,TRBJ1-2,-,CASSSGQGGTYGYTF,TGTGCCAGCAGCTCGGGACAGGGGGGAACCTATGGCTACACCTTC
TRBD2,TRBV4-1,TRBJ2-3,-,CASSQGFTGGSRDTQYF,TGCGCCAGCAGCCAAGGGTTTACGGGGGGGTCACGGGATACGCAGTATTTT
-,TRBV11-1,TRBJ1-4,-,CASSFGSNEKLFF,TGTGCCAGCAGCTTTGGGAGTAATGAAAAACTGTTTTTT
TRBD2,TRBV5-4,TRBJ2-7,-,CASSGGREGMPYEQYF,TGTGCCAGCAGCGGGGGTAGGGAGGGGATGCCTTACGAGCAGTACTTC
-,TRBV27,TRBJ2-7,-,CASSLGPTDYEQYF,TGTGCCAGCAGTTTGGGGCCGACTGACTACGAGCAGTACTTC
TRBD2,TRBV4-2,TRBJ2-1,-,CASSQESSGGAYEQFF,TGTGCCAGCAGCCAAGAGTCCAGCGGGGGGGCCTATGAGCAGTTCTTC
TRBD1,TRBV9,TRBJ1-1,-,CASSRHGTGGAKIRNTEAFF,TGTGCCAGCAGCCGCCACGGGACAGGGGGCGCAAAAATTAGGAACACTGAAGCTTTCTTT
TRBD2,TRBV2,TRBJ2-5,-,CASSYGTSGETQYF,TGTGCCAGCAGTTACGGGACTAGCGGGGAGACCCAGTACTTC
TRBD1,TRBV5-1,TRBJ1-5,-,CASSSTGKKGNQPQHF,TGCGCCAGCAGCTCGACAGGGAAGAAAGGCAATCAGCCCCAGCATTTT
-,TRBV5-1,TRBJ2-1,-,CASASGGGGRYNEQFF,TGCGCCAGCGCCTCTGGGGGCGGGGGACGCTACAATGAGCAGTTCTTC
TRBD1,TRBV5-1,TRBJ1-4,-,CASSVGQGASFNEKLFF,TGCGCCAGCAGCGTCGGACAGGGGGCTAGCTTTAATGAAAAACTGTTTTTT
-,TRBV28,TRBJ1-6,-,CASSLWDNGDSPLHF,TGTGCCAGCAGTCTTTGGGACAACGGAGATTCACCCCTCCACTTT
TRBD1,TRBV7-9,TRBJ1-3,-,CASSPNRDRGVTGNTIYF,TGTGCCAGCAGCCCGAACCGCGACAGGGGAGTTACTGGAAACACCATATATTTT
-,TRBV21-1,TRBJ2-7,-,CASRLPGQDYTYEQYF,TGTGCCAGCCGACTTCCGGGACAGGATTACACCTACGAGCAGTACTTC
TRBD1,TRBV19,TRBJ1-5,-,CASSTPGQGGQPQHF,TGTGCCAGTAGTACACCGGGACAGGGGGGTCAGCCCCAGCATTTT
-,TRBV2,TRBJ2-2,once,CASSGHLAGELFF,TGTGCCAGCTCGGGACATCTCGCCGGGGAGCTGTTTTTT
TRBD2,TRBV11-2,TRBJ2-3,once,CASSSLAGGTDTQYF,TGTGCCAGCAGCTCGCTAGCGGGGGGAACAGATACGCAGTATTTT
-,TRBV28,TRBJ2-1,-,CASSLTGIRRRGRLEPYNEQFF,TGTGCCAGCAGTTTAACTGGGATCCGACGTCGAGGGCGACTAGAACCCTACAATGAGCAGTTCTTC
TRBD1,TRBV29-1,TRBJ2-5,-,CSGQGARETQYF,TGCAGTGGACAGGGGGCACGGGAGACCCAGTACTTC
-,TRBV5-1,TRBJ2-7,-,CASSAMTEHEQYF,TGCGCCAGCAGCGCGATGACAGAACACGAGCAGTACTTC
-,TRBV19,TRBJ1-5,-,CASSYTGTSNQPQHF,TGTGCCAGTAGTTATACAGGGACGAGCAATCAGCCCCAGCATTTT
-,TRBV27,TRBJ2-1,-,CASRGGGRVNEQFF,TGTGCCAGCCGAGGGGGGGGCCGGGTAAATGAGCAGTTCTTC
-,TRBV25-1,TRBJ2-1,-,CASSERDISQPYNEQFF,TGTGCCAGCAGTGAAAGGGACATTTCTCAACCCTACAATGAGCAGTTCTTC
-,TRBV19,TRBJ1-3,once,CASTRGGYGGNTIYF,TGTGCCAGTACTCGCGGGGGGTATGGTGGAAACACCATATATTTT
-,TRBV3-1/TRBV3-2,TRBJ1-6,-,CASSQPGGVPLHF,TGTGCCAGCAGCCAACCGGGGGGGGTACCCCTCCACTTT
TRBD1,TRBV11-2,TRBJ2-7,few,CASSPGTGIYEQYF,TGTGCCAGCAGCCCGGGGACAGGGATCTACGAGCAGTACTTC
-,TRBV5-8,TRBJ2-7,-,CASRRRADEQYF,TGTGCCAGCCGGCGGAGGGCCGACGAGCAGTACTTC
-,TRBV5-1,TRBJ2-7,-,CASSLVDGGRRYEQYF,TGCGCCAGCAGCTTGGTTGACGGCGGTCGGAGGTACGAGCAGTACTTC